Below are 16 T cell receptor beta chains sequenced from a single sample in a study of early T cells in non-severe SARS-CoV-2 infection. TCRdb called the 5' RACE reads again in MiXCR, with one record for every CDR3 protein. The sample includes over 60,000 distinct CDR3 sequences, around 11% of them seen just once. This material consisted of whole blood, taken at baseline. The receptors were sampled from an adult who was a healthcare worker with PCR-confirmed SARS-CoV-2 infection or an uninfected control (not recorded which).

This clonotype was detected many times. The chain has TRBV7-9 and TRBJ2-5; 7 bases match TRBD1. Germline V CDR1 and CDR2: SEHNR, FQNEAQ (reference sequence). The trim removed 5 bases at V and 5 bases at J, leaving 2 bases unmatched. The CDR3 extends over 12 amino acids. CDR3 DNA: TGTGCCAGCAGCCCACAGGGGGAGACCCAGTACTTC. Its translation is CASSPQGETQYF.

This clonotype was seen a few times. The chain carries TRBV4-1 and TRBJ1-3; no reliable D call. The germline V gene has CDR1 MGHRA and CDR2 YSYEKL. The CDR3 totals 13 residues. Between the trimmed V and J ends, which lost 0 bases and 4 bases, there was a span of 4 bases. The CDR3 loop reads CASSQEGGNTIYF. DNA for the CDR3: TGCGCCAGCAGCCAAGAGGGCGGAAACACCATATATTTT.

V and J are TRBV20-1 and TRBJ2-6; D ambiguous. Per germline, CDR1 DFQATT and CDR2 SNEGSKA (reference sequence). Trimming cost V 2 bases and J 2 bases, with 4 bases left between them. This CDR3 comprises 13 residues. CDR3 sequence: CSARLPGANVLTF. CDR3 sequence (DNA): TGCAGTGCTAGATTGCCTGGGGCCAACGTCCTGACTTTC.

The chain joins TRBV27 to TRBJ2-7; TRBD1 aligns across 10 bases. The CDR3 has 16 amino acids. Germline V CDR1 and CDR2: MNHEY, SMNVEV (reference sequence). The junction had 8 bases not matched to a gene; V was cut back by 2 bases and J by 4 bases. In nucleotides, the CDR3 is TGTGCCAGCAGTTTACTTTCCGACAGGGGGCTGTACGAGCAGTACTTC. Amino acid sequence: CASSLLSDRGLYEQYF.

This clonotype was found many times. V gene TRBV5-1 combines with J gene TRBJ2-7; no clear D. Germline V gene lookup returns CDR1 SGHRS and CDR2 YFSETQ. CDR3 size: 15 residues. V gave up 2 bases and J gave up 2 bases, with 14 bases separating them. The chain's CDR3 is CASSFTVDGTYEQYF. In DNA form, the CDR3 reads TGCGCCAGCAGCTTTACAGTGGATGGAACCTACGAGCAGTACTTC.

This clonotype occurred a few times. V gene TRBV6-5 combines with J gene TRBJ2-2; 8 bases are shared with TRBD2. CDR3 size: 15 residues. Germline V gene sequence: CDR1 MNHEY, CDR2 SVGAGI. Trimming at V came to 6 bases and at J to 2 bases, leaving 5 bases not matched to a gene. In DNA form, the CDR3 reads TGTGCCAGCAGGCCCGGGGGGGCTAACACCGGGGAGCTGTTTTTT. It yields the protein CASRPGGANTGELFF.

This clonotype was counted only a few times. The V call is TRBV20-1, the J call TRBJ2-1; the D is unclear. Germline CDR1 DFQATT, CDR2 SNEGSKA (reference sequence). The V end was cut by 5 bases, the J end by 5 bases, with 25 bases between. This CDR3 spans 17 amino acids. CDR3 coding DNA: TGCAGTGCTCAAAACCGCCCGTTTGGCGTTGTCGACAATGAGCAGTTCTTC. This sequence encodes CSAQNRPFGVVDNEQFF.

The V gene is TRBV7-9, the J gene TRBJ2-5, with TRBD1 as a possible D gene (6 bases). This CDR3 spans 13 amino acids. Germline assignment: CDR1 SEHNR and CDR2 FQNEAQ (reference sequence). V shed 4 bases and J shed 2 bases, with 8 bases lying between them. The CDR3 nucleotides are TGTGCCAGCAGCTCGGACAGTCAAGAGACCCAGTACTTC. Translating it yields CASSSDSQETQYF.

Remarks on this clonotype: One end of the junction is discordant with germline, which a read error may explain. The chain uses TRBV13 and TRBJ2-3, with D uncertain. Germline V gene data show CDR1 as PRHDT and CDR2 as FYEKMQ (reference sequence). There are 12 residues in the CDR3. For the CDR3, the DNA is TGTCCCAGCAGCTTACCCTCAGATACGCAGTATTTT. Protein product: CPSSLPSDTQYF. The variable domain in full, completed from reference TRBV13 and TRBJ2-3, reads AAGVIQSPRHLIKEKRETATLKCYPIPRHDTVYWYQQGPGQDPQFLISFYEKMQSDKGSIPDRFSAQQFSDYHSELNMSSLELGDSALYFCPSSLPSDTQYFGPGTRLTVL.

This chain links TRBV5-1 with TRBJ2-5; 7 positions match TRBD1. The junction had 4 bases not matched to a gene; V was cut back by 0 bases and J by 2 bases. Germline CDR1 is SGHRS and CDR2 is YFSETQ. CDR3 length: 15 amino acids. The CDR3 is CASSLGQGMQETQYF. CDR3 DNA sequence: TGCGCCAGCAGCTTGGGACAGGGTATGCAAGAGACCCAGTACTTC.

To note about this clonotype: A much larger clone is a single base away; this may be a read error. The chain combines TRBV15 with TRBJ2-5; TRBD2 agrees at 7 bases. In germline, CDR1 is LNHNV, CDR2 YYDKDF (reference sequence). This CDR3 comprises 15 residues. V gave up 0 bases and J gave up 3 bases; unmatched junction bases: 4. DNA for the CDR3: TGTGCCACCAGCAGAGAGCGGACTAGAGAAGAGACCCAGTACTTC. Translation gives CATSRERTREETQYF. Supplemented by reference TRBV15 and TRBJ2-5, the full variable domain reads DAMVIQNPRYQVTQFGKPVTLSCSQTLNHNVMYWYQQKSSQAPKLLFHYYDKDFNNEADTPDNFQSRRPNTSFCFLDIRSPGLGDTAMYLCATSRERTREETQYFGPGTRLLVL.

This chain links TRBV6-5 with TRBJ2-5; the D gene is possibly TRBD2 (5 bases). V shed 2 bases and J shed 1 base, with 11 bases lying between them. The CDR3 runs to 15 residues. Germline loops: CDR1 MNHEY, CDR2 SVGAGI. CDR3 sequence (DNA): TGTGCCAGCAGTTACGATCCCCGGGGCCAAGAGACCCAGTACTTC. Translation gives CASSYDPRGQETQYF.

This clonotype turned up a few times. The CDR3 protein is CASSFKGQSSGNTIYF. CDR3 nucleotide sequence: TGTGCCAGCAGCTTTAAGGGACAGAGCTCTGGAAACACCATATATTTT. The chain combines TRBV7-2 with TRBJ1-3; 7 positions agree with TRBD1. Germline V CDR1 and CDR2: SGHTA, FQGNSA. V was pared by 3 bases and J by 0 bases, with 5 bases of the junction left unmatched. This CDR3 contains 16 residues.

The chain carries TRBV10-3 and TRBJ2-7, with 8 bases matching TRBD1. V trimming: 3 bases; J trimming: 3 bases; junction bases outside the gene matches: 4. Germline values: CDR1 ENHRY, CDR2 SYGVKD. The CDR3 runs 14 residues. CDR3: CAISDQGQDYEQYF. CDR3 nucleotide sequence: TGTGCCATCAGTGACCAGGGACAGGACTACGAGCAGTACTTC.

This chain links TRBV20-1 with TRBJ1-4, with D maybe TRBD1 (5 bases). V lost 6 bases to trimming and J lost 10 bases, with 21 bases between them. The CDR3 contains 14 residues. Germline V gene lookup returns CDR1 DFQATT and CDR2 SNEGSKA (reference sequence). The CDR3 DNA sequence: TGCAGTGCACAGGACGGTCCTTGGGTGGGAAAACTGTTTTTT. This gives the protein CSAQDGPWVGKLFF.

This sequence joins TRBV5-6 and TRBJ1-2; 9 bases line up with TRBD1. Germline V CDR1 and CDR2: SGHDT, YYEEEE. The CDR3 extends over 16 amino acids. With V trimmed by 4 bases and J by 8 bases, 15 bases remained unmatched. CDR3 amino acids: CASSLYRDRDGSGYTF. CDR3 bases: TGTGCCAGCAGCCTCTACCGGGACAGGGATGGATCCGGCTACACCTTC.